The sequence of this T cell receptor beta chain was determined in a study of immune cell composition in non-small cell lung cancer. Study background: Histologic subtype was mainly adenocarcinoma or squamous cell carcinoma. General study findings and limits: Shared sequences between tumour-reactive and dominant in vivo clones were not proven. No significant correlation existed between pack-years smoked and tumour clonality. Tumour-associated clones >0.5% occurred in approximately 31% of adenocarcinomas, approximately 79% of squamous.

Normal lung was sampled as far from the tumour as possible, at least 3 cm. This table comes from immunoSEQ multiplex PCR, and its TCRdb copy is limited to in-frame clones, with some not included. The profile shows about 1,900 clones, around 80% of them singletons. Within the sample, this clone is large (0.1 to 1%). Its matching antigen is unknown. CDR1 and CDR2 (germline): GTSNPN, SVGIG (reference sequence). This CDR3 has 12 amino acids. V shed 7 bases and J shed 10 bases, with 14 bases lying between them. The chain joins TRBV30 to TRBJ1-6; TRBD1 is a possible D gene (5 bases). The clonotype was recovered from a human donor with non-small cell lung cancer. The sequenced sample was non-adjacent lung tissue. CDR3 residues: CASQTGESPLHF. The CDR3 bases are TGTGCCTCTCAAACGGGGGAATCACCCCTCCACTTT.